These 31 T cell receptor beta chains were all obtained from the same sample, sequenced in a study of regulatory T cells in long-lasting Graves disease. Time point: newly diagnosed GD, antithyroid drugs for less than 3 months. PBMC RNA served as the TCR library source. The TCR beta library used iRepertoire HTBI primers with Arm-PCR amplification of CDR3. Via MiXCR, TCRdb re-called the multiplex PCR reads, giving one row per CDR3 protein. Among 400,000 to 650,000 distinct CDR3 sequences listed, around 16% were seen once. The sample also formed part of further work on T cells in Graves' hyperthyroidism and ophthalmopathy.

The specimen comprised peripheral blood mononuclear cells (PBMCs), sampled at new diagnosis, from a patient treated with antithyroid drugs. The receptor source for this set is a woman aged 40 to 65 with Graves disease.

The chain employs TRBV20-1 and TRBJ1-6, with 7 bases fitting TRBD1. This CDR3 region has 13 residues. Germline-derived CDR1 and CDR2 are DFQATT and SNEGSKA (reference sequence). With 7 bases clipped from V and 8 bases from J, the junction kept 8 bases outside the gene matches. This chain's CDR3 is CSVGRQGDSPLHF. CDR3 sequence (DNA): TGCAGTGTAGGTCGACAGGGAGATTCACCCCTCCACTTT.

This clonotype came up many times. The V and J genes are TRBV12-3 or TRBV12-4 and TRBJ2-5; D may be TRBD2 (6 bases). The CDR3 consists of 19 residues. V lost 1 base and J lost 0, with 21 bases in between. The CDR3 region is CASSLDVGGGGTYQETQYF. Written as DNA, the CDR3 is TGTGCCAGCAGTTTAGACGTCGGAGGTGGAGGGACGTACCAAGAGACCCAGTACTTC.

This clonotype was counted at least ten times. The chain recombines TRBV7-2 with TRBJ1-1; D might be TRBD1 (5 bases). Trimming shortened V by 7 bases and J by 4 bases, and 16 bases separated the two germline ends. CDR3 length equals 14 residues. From germline, CDR1 is SGHTA and CDR2 FQGNSA. The CDR3 coding sequence is TGTGCCAGCACCGTAGACAGAGTGAGCACTGAAGCTTTCTTT. This gives the protein CASTVDRVSTEAFF.

This clonotype was counted at least ten times. The chain couples TRBV28 to TRBJ2-7, with a weak D call TRBD1 (5 bases). The CDR3 covers 13 residues. Looked up from germline, CDR1 is MDHEN and CDR2 is SYDVKM. Trimming took off 10 bases at V and 5 bases at J, with 18 bases between the two ends. CDR3 bases: TGTGCCACCGTGACAGAGGCCTATAACGAGCAGTACTTC. Protein product: CATVTEAYNEQYF.

This clonotype was recorded many times. The chain combines TRBV3-1 with TRBJ2-3; 8 bases line up with TRBD1. The CDR3 runs 17 residues. V lost 0 bases, J lost 10 bases, and 15 bases stayed unmatched. In germline, CDR1 is LGHDT, CDR2 YNNKEL (reference sequence). The CDR3 coding sequence is TGTGCCAGCAGCCAAGATAGAGGGCAGGGGGCAAGTTGGGCGCAGTATTTT. This encodes CASSQDRGQGASWAQYF.

The chain links TRBV7-9 to TRBJ1-3; D possibly corresponds to TRBD1 (5 bases). V lost 3 bases, J lost 2 bases, and 23 bases lay in between. The CDR3 is 19 residues long. Germline V lookup: CDR1 SEHNR, CDR2 FQNEAQ (reference sequence). CDR3 in amino acids: CASSFDSLINSVTGNTIYF. The DNA for the CDR3 is TGTGCCAGCAGCTTCGACAGCCTCATAAACTCTGTAACTGGAAACACCATATATTTT.

The chain is built from TRBV5-6 and TRBJ1-2; TRBD1 aligns across 7 bases. CDR1 is SGHDT and CDR2 is YYEEEE in the germline V gene. The CDR3 covers 14 residues. The trim removed 4 bases at V and 7 bases at J, leaving 10 bases unmatched. In DNA form, the CDR3 reads TGTGCCAGCAGCACCCCCGACAGGGCCTCTGGCTACACCTTC. It encodes CASSTPDRASGYTF.

This clonotype appeared a few times. The chain couples TRBV5-1 to TRBJ1-1, with TRBD1 matching 11 bases. CDR1 is SGHRS, CDR2 YFSETQ, per germline. This CDR3 has 18 residues. With 7 bases clipped from V and 2 bases from J, the junction kept 16 bases outside the gene matches. The CDR3 spells CASGLPRDRGMGNTEAFF. The CDR3 nucleotides read TGCGCCAGCGGCCTTCCCCGGGACAGGGGGATGGGCAACACTGAAGCTTTCTTT.

This clonotype occurred a few times. The CDR3 reads CASSLGGQGLNTEAFF. The CDR3 coding sequence is TGCGCCAGCAGCTTAGGAGGACAGGGGTTGAACACTGAAGCTTTCTTT. The V and J genes are TRBV5-1 and TRBJ1-1, with 9 nucleotides matching TRBD1. CDR1 and CDR2 from the germline V gene are SGHRS and YFSETQ. V lost 2 bases to trimming and J lost 0 bases; unmatched junction nucleotides: 5. There are 16 residues in the CDR3.

On this clonotype: With a much larger clone just one base away, this may be a read error. This chain connects TRBV6-1 to TRBJ2-6, with 12 bases matching TRBD2. Germline V lookup: CDR1 MNHNS, CDR2 SASEGT. The CDR3 runs to 17 residues. The ends lost 5 bases at V and 0 bases at J; junction bases unmatched: 2. CDR3 nucleotide sequence: TGTGCCAGCAGTCCACTAGCGGGGGGCTCTGGGGCCAACGTCCTGACTTTC. This codes for CASSPLAGGSGANVLTF.

The sample holds a few counts of this clonotype. The J gene is TRBJ2-3, the V gene TRBV5-4; TRBD1 is a possible D gene (6 bases). The V end lost 4 bases, the J end lost 2 bases, and 14 bases lay between the germline ends. This CDR3 is built from 15 residues. CDR1 and CDR2 (germline): SGHNT, YYREEE (reference sequence). The CDR3 nucleotides are TGTGCCAGCAGCCCTCGGACAGATATCACAGATACGCAGTATTTT. Translating it yields CASSPRTDITDTQYF.

This clonotype was seen at least ten times. The V call is TRBV10-3, the J call TRBJ2-7; D might be TRBD1 (6 bases). CDR1 is ENHRY and CDR2 is SYGVKD in the germline V gene. Trimming pared 2 bases from V and 5 bases from J, leaving 10 bases between. The CDR3 runs to 13 residues. The CDR3 loop is CAISESQGHEQYF. DNA for the CDR3: TGTGCCATCAGTGAGAGTCAGGGGCACGAGCAGTACTTC.

This clonotype was detected a few times. The chain links TRBV2 to TRBJ1-2; the D is unclear. V lost 0 bases and J 1 base, leaving 6 bases between the germline ends. This CDR3 is 14 amino acids long. Looked up from germline, CDR1 is SNHLY and CDR2 is FYNNEI. The CDR3 spells CASSEAAVNYGYTF. CDR3 DNA: TGTGCCAGCAGTGAAGCGGCAGTTAACTATGGCTACACCTTC.

This clonotype was counted at least ten times. The chain has TRBV7-3 and TRBJ1-6; D possibly corresponds to TRBD1 (5 bases). The germline gives CDR1 SGHTA, CDR2 FQGTGA. The V and J ends lost 4 bases and 2 bases respectively, with 6 bases between them. The CDR3 extends over 14 amino acids. CDR3 protein: CASSSGTYNSPLHF. The CDR3 DNA sequence: TGTGCCAGCAGCTCAGGGACCTATAATTCACCCCTCCACTTT. Combining the CDR3 with reference TRBV7-3 and TRBJ1-6 gives the whole variable domain GAGVSQTPSNKVTEKGKYVELRCDPISGHTALYWYRQSLGQGPEFLIYFQGTGAADDSGLPNDRFFAVRPEGSVSTLKIQRTERGDSAVYLCASSSGTYNSPLHFGNGTRLTVT.

This clonotype showed up just a few times. The V gene is TRBV20-1, the J gene TRBJ1-1; no clear D. This CDR3 contains 16 residues. Trimming took 0 bases from V and 5 from J, leaving 19 bases between them. Germline assignment: CDR1 DFQATT and CDR2 SNEGSKA (reference sequence). The CDR3 region has the DNA TGCAGTGCTAGAGATGGTAGGGCAGGAGGCTTGACTGAAGCTTTCTTT. It is translated as CSARDGRAGGLTEAFF.

This clonotype was counted between two and nine times. This chain joins TRBV4-1 and TRBJ2-1; no firm D call. The V gene lost 0 bases and the J gene lost 4 bases, with 10 bases spanning the gap. Germline assignment: CDR1 MGHRA and CDR2 YSYEKL. The CDR3 is 15 amino acids. CDR3 DNA sequence: TGCGCCAGCAGCCAAGATGGTACACGATACAATGAGCAGTTCTTC. Residues: CASSQDGTRYNEQFF.

The chain has TRBV9 and TRBJ2-3; 10 bases agree with TRBD2. V was clipped by 4 bases and J by 2 bases; unmatched bases: 7. CDR3 length: 16 residues. Germline V gene data show CDR1 as SGDLS and CDR2 as YYNGEE. The CDR3 DNA reads as TGTGCCAGCAGCACCGCTAGCGGGGGCAACACAGATACGCAGTATTTT. Amino acids: CASSTASGGNTDTQYF.

In this sample, this clonotype turned up a few times. J is TRBJ1-3 and V is TRBV6-1; 9 bases are a match to TRBD1. V shed 6 bases, J shed 5 bases, and the junction held 2 bases outside the gene matches. Looked up from germline, CDR1 is MNHNS and CDR2 is SASEGT. The CDR3 sequence is 13 residues long. CDR3 in amino acids: CASRDRGRNTIYF. For the CDR3, the DNA is TGTGCCAGCAGGGACAGGGGTAGAAACACCATATATTTT.

The V call is TRBV7-9, the J call TRBJ2-7, with D perhaps matching TRBD2 (7 bases). The V gene's germline CDR1 is SEHNR and CDR2 FQNEAQ (reference sequence). The CDR3 sequence is 14 residues long. The V end lost 3 bases, the J end lost 5 bases, and 14 bases lay between the germline ends. The CDR3 spells CASSFRGGADEQYF. DNA of the CDR3: TGTGCCAGCAGCTTCCGAGGGGGGGCTGACGAGCAGTACTTC.

This clonotype was counted ten times or more. The chain has TRBV5-1 and TRBJ1-3; 8 nucleotides align to TRBD1. This CDR3 is built from 15 residues. Trimming removed 5 bases from V and 5 bases from J; junction bases left unmatched: 9. The V gene's germline CDR1 is SGHRS and CDR2 YFSETQ. Here the CDR3 reads CASRPPGTGRNTIYF. The DNA for the CDR3 is TGCGCCAGCAGACCCCCGGGGACAGGAAGAAACACCATATATTTT.

This clonotype was detected a few times. This sequence joins TRBV7-3 and TRBJ2-5; D uncertain. Trimming removed 5 bases from V and 1 base from J, with 8 bases in between. This CDR3 has 13 residues. Germline V gene lookup returns CDR1 SGHTA and CDR2 FQGTGA. The CDR3 region has the DNA TGTGCCAGCAGCGCCATGGGCCAAGAGACCCAGTACTTC. Translating gives CASSAMGQETQYF.

This clonotype was counted ten times or more. This chain uses TRBV7-8 with TRBJ2-3, with 14 bases fitting TRBD2. V dropped 6 bases and J dropped 4; count of bases not matched to a gene: 15. Germline CDR1 and CDR2: SGHVS and FQNEAQ. The CDR3 totals 19 residues. The CDR3 nucleotides read TGTGCCAGCAGTCGGCTCTTGGGACTAGCGGGGGCCAAAGCAGATACGCAGTATTTT. Translation: CASSRLLGLAGAKADTQYF.

This clonotype has at least ten counts. This chain uses TRBV12-3 or TRBV12-4 with TRBJ2-1; the D is unclear. The CDR3 consists of 15 residues. The V end lost 5 bases, the J end lost 0 bases, and 11 bases lay between the germline ends. The CDR3 sequence: CASSHDFSSYNEQFF. In nucleotides, the CDR3 is TGTGCCAGCAGTCATGACTTCAGCTCCTACAATGAGCAGTTCTTC.

This clonotype occurred a few times. The chain joins TRBV28 to TRBJ2-2; possible D gene TRBD2, 7 bases. This CDR3 is built from 14 residues. Per germline, CDR1 MDHEN and CDR2 SYDVKM. Trimming took off 7 bases at V and 2 bases at J, with 11 bases between the two ends. The CDR3 DNA is TGTGCCAGCAAGGGGGGGTTCAACACCGGGGAGCTGTTTTTT. Protein sequence: CASKGGFNTGELFF.

This clonotype was recorded many times. The gene calls are TRBV12-3 or TRBV12-4 and TRBJ1-3; D might be TRBD1 (5 bases). The CDR3 consists of 12 residues. Trimming removed 3 bases at V and 8 bases at J, with 8 bases between. The CDR3 nucleotides read TGTGCCAGCAGTTTCGGGACCGACACCATATATTTT. Its translation: CASSFGTDTIYF.

This clonotype was seen repeatedly, ten times or more. V usage is TRBV6-5 and J usage is TRBJ1-1; TRBD1 might be the D (6 bases). V was cut by 0 bases and J by 1 base, with 9 bases left in between. CDR3 size: 15 residues. Germline loops: CDR1 MNHEY, CDR2 SVGAGI. The CDR3 sequence is CASSYSTGRNTEAFF. For the CDR3, the DNA is TGTGCCAGCAGTTACTCTACAGGGAGGAACACTGAAGCTTTCTTT.

There are many counts of this clonotype. The V and J genes are TRBV24-1 and TRBJ1-1; possibly TRBD1 for D (6 bases). The CDR3 extends over 16 amino acids. Per the germline V gene, CDR1 is KGHDR and CDR2 is SFDVKD. V lost 9 bases and J 0 bases, leaving 19 bases between the germline ends. As DNA, the CDR3 is TGTGCCACCCACCCCCCGGACACAGGGATGAACACTGAAGCTTTCTTT. It is translated as CATHPPDTGMNTEAFF.

The genes are TRBV28 and TRBJ2-7, with 8 bases identical to TRBD2. The CDR3 runs to 16 residues. V shed 4 bases, J shed 2 bases, and the junction held 10 bases outside the gene matches. CDR1 and CDR2 from the germline V gene are MDHEN and SYDVKM. CDR3 sequence (DNA): TGTGCCAGCAGTTCCGTAATAGCGGGGTTAACCTACGAGCAGTACTTC. Translating gives CASSSVIAGLTYEQYF.

This clonotype was seen only a few times. This chain links TRBV12-3 or TRBV12-4 with TRBJ1-2, with D perhaps matching TRBD1 (5 bases). The germline V and J ends were trimmed by 8 bases and 2 bases, with 15 bases remaining between them. CDR3 length equals 14 residues. The CDR3 here is CASQPRGTNYGYTF. Written as DNA, the CDR3 is TGTGCCAGCCAGCCCCGGGGCACAAACTATGGCTACACCTTC.

Worth noting for this clonotype: A much more abundant neighbour one base away suggests this may be a read error. The DNA of the CDR3 is TGTGCCAGCAGCTTTCAGCGGGCCCAAGAGACCCAGTACTTC. Residues: CASSFQRAQETQYF. V gene TRBV11-1 combines with J gene TRBJ2-5, with TRBD2 as a possible D gene (6 bases). V shed 3 bases and J shed 1 base, with 9 bases lying between them. The CDR3 extends over 14 amino acids. Germline V CDR1 and CDR2: SGHAT, FQDESV (reference sequence).

This clonotype was seen only a few times. This chain uses TRBV7-9 with TRBJ1-1, with D maybe TRBD1 (6 bases). The CDR3 consists of 17 residues. Trimming took off 2 bases at V and 1 base at J, with 17 bases between the two ends. Germline CDR1 SEHNR, CDR2 FQNEAQ (reference sequence). CDR3 loop: CASSLTGSWDANTEAFF. The CDR3 bases are TGTGCCAGCAGCTTAACAGGGTCATGGGATGCGAACACTGAAGCTTTCTTT.